The 28 T cell receptor beta chains listed next were all sequenced from one sample in a study of human T cells and chemical hapten exposure. This sample's time point: patch test 1, 2 weeks after DPC sensitization. Treatment denoted: therapeutic diphenylcyclopropenone sensitization with weekly scalp DPC. TCRdb reprocessed the RACE reads via MiXCR and lists one record per CDR3 protein. The sample has tens of thousands of distinct CDR3 sequences; approximately 12% are singletons. The sequences come from whole blood, collected in connection with sensitization to the hapten diphenylcyclopropenone (DPC). The receptors derive from an older woman with alopecia areata. Some clones in this sample may be carry-over from other donors' samples.

V gene TRBV21-1 combines with J gene TRBJ2-5; no DNA check was done on the table's D call, TRBD2. TRBV21-1 is deemed a pseudogene. The CDR3 totals 18 residues. CDR3 region: CASSKAGIIAGGQETQYF. The CDR3 nucleotides read TGTGCCAGCAGCAAAGCCGGTATAATAGCGGGGGGGCAAGAGACCCAGTACTTC.

In this sample, this clonotype turned up many times. The rearrangement joins TRBV6-6 to TRBJ1-1; a possible D gene is TRBD1 (5 bases). Germline values: CDR1 MNHNY, CDR2 SVGAGI (reference sequence). The length of the CDR3 is 11 residues. The V end was cut by 10 bases, the J end by 7 bases, with 13 bases between. The CDR3 loop is CATGGGLEAFF. The CDR3 DNA follows: TGTGCCACCGGGGGAGGACTTGAAGCTTTCTTT.

This clonotype appeared a few times. The gene calls are TRBV3-1 and TRBJ2-1, with D hard to call. V lost 1 base to trimming and J lost 1 base, with 26 bases between them. This CDR3 contains 21 residues. Germline V gives CDR1 LGHDT, CDR2 YNNKEL (reference sequence). The CDR3 region has the DNA TGTGCCAGCAGCCAAGCATTTGGTTGGGAACCACGCTTGGGTTCCTACAATGAGCAGTTCTTC. It specifies CASSQAFGWEPRLGSYNEQFF.

This rearrangement joins TRBV7-2 to TRBJ2-3; a possible D gene is TRBD1 (5 bases). V lost 2 bases and J 4 bases, leaving 7 bases between the germline ends. CDR3 length equals 13 residues. The V gene's germline CDR1 is SGHTA and CDR2 FQGNSA. CDR3 loop: CASSLRGSDTQYF. CDR3 nucleotide sequence: TGTGCCAGCAGCTTAAGGGGCTCAGATACGCAGTATTTT. Full variable domain (rest looked up from reference TRBV7-2 and TRBJ2-3): GAGVSQSPSNKVTEKGKDVELRCDPISGHTALYWYRQSLGQGLEFLIYFQGNSAPDKSGLPSDRFSAERTGGSVSTLTIQRTQQEDSAVYLCASSLRGSDTQYFGPGTRLTVL.

This chain uses TRBV9 with TRBJ1-6, with 7 nucleotides matching TRBD1. Germline V gene sequence: CDR1 SGDLS, CDR2 YYNGEE. The junction had 10 bases not matched to a gene; V was cut back by 4 bases and J by 12 bases. The CDR3 is 14 residues long. The DNA of the CDR3 is TGTGCCAGCAGCCAAAATACAGGGGAGTTACCCCTCCACTTT. Protein product: CASSQNTGELPLHF.

The chain links TRBV7-9 to TRBJ2-7, with D possibly matching TRBD1 (7 bases). CDR1 is SEHNR, CDR2 FQNEAQ, per germline (reference sequence). CDR3 length equals 16 residues. The V end was cut by 4 bases, the J end by 3 bases, with 19 bases between. In nucleotides, the CDR3 is TGTGCCAGCAGCTACCCCGTAAGACAGGGAGGCTACGAGCAGTACTTC. This encodes CASSYPVRQGGYEQYF.

This clonotype showed up just a few times. V and J are TRBV4-2 and TRBJ1-6, with D possibly matching TRBD1 (6 bases). Germline CDR1 is LGHNA and CDR2 is YNFKEQ. Trimming cost V 6 bases and J 7 bases, with 22 bases left between them. This CDR3 is built from 17 residues. CDR3 DNA: TGTGCCAGCAGGCACCAAGACGGGGGGCTCACGAATTCACCCCTCCACTTT. This translates into CASRHQDGGLTNSPLHF.

This rearrangement joins TRBV18 to TRBJ2-3; 11 bases fit TRBD2. The CDR3 extends over 15 amino acids. Germline V gene data show CDR1 as KGHSH and CDR2 as LQKENI. V trimming: 0 bases; J trimming: 4 bases; junction bases outside the gene matches: 0. In DNA form, the CDR3 reads TGTGCCAGCTCACCACCTAGCGGGGGGGCAGATACGCAGTATTTT. Protein product: CASSPPSGGADTQYF.

This clonotype was observed at least ten times. A junction end diverges from the germline sequence, so it may reflect a read error. The chain combines TRBV6-1 with TRBJ1-5; D remains ambiguous. The CDR3 is 9 amino acids. Germline-derived CDR1 and CDR2 are MNHNS and SASEGT. The CDR3 DNA sequence: TGTGCCAGCAGTCAGCCCCAGCATTTT. It yields the protein CASSQPQHF.

This chain uses TRBV6-2 or TRBV6-3 with TRBJ1-1, with TRBD1 matching over 9 bases. This CDR3 region has 15 residues. The germline CDR1 and CDR2 sequences are MNHEY and SVGEGT. V was pared by 4 bases and J by 4 bases, with 7 bases of the junction left unmatched. CDR3 in amino acids: CASSSAHRGPTEAFF. For the CDR3, the DNA is TGTGCCAGCAGTTCGGCCCACAGGGGGCCCACTGAAGCTTTCTTT.

This clonotype was recorded a few times. The chain is built from TRBV7-9 and TRBJ2-7; 8 bases fit TRBD1. The CDR3 is made up of 13 amino acids. Per the germline V gene, CDR1 is SEHNR and CDR2 is FQNEAQ (reference sequence). V shed 5 bases, J shed 3 bases, and the junction held 3 bases outside the gene matches. The CDR3 loop reads CASSPTGDYEQYF. The CDR3 DNA sequence: TGTGCCAGCAGCCCGACAGGGGACTACGAGCAGTACTTC.

This clonotype was detected only a few times. The rearrangement links TRBV4-2 to TRBJ2-1, with TRBD2 matching 15 bases. CDR1 is LGHNA and CDR2 is YNFKEQ in the germline V gene. V lost 4 bases to trimming and J lost 3 bases; unmatched junction nucleotides: 10. This CDR3 spans 19 amino acids. This CDR3 is CASSPPPGLAGGSYNEQFF. In DNA, the CDR3 is TGTGCCAGCAGCCCCCCCCCCGGACTAGCGGGGGGGAGCTACAATGAGCAGTTCTTC.

Only a few counts were recorded for this clonotype. This chain joins TRBV6-5 and TRBJ2-1; 7 nucleotides line up with TRBD1. Germline V CDR1 and CDR2: MNHEY, SVGAGI. This CDR3 spans 14 amino acids. J was trimmed by 4 bases and V by 5 bases; bases with no gene match: 5. This CDR3 reads CASSDRATYNEQFF. DNA for the CDR3: TGTGCCAGCAGTGACAGGGCCACATACAATGAGCAGTTCTTC.

The chain joins TRBV20-1 to TRBJ1-2; possibly TRBD1 for D (5 bases). The V and J ends lost 0 bases and 4 bases respectively, with 24 bases between them. The germline CDR1 and CDR2 sequences are DFQATT and SNEGSKA (reference sequence). The CDR3 is 18 residues long. For the CDR3, the DNA is TGCAGTGCTAGAGATCTGGGCCCATCTAGGGACCTTATCTATGGCTACACCTTC. It codes for CSARDLGPSRDLIYGYTF.

J is TRBJ1-6 and V is TRBV9; no reliable D call. The germline gives CDR1 SGDLS, CDR2 YYNGEE. Trimming took off 0 bases at V and 5 bases at J, with 6 bases between the two ends. The CDR3 length is 14 residues. This CDR3 reads CASSVGQDNSPLHF. CDR3 bases: TGTGCCAGCAGCGTAGGGCAGGATAATTCACCCCTCCACTTT.

At least ten counts were recorded for this clonotype. The chain carries TRBV7-8 and TRBJ2-7; D remains ambiguous. Trimming took off 4 bases at V and 4 bases at J, with 11 bases between the two ends. The length of the CDR3 is 13 residues. Germline-derived CDR1 and CDR2 are SGHVS and FQNEAQ. The CDR3 here is CASSWRFDYEQYF. In DNA, the CDR3 is TGTGCCAGCAGCTGGAGATTTGATTACGAGCAGTACTTC.

In this sample, this clonotype turned up many times. V gene TRBV3-1 combines with J gene TRBJ1-2; D remains ambiguous. The CDR3 length is 15 residues. Germline CDR1 reads LGHDT; CDR2 reads YNNKEL (reference sequence). V was shortened by 2 bases and J by 6 bases, with 16 bases between the two germline ends. The CDR3 DNA reads as TGTGCCAGCAGCCAAAATATGGGCCAACTACATGGCTACACCTTC. It is translated as CASSQNMGQLHGYTF.

The V and J genes are TRBV5-6 and TRBJ2-4, with D possibly being TRBD2 (6 bases). Germline V gives CDR1 SGHDT, CDR2 YYEEEE. This CDR3 has 16 amino acids. V lost 2 bases to trimming and J lost 0 bases, with 12 bases between them. In nucleotides, the CDR3 is TGTGCCAGCAGCTTTGGAGGGGAGCGAGCCAAAAACATTCAGTACTTC. Encoded protein: CASSFGGERAKNIQYF.

This clonotype was counted ten times or more. The chain is built from TRBV7-3 and TRBJ1-1; D not certain. With 2 bases removed from V and 1 base from J, the gap between germline ends came to 8 bases. CDR3 length: 14 residues. Per germline, CDR1 SGHTA and CDR2 FQGTGA. The CDR3 loop is CASSLQGPNTEAFF. The DNA of the CDR3 is TGTGCCAGCAGCTTACAAGGCCCGAACACTGAAGCTTTCTTT.

This clonotype has more than one count but fewer than ten. The genes are TRBV2 and TRBJ2-5; a possible D gene is TRBD1 (6 bases). Germline V lookup: CDR1 SNHLY, CDR2 FYNNEI. V lost 6 bases to trimming and J lost 2 bases, with 16 bases between them. CDR3 length: 15 residues. The CDR3 sequence: CASSVDRLGQETQYF. The DNA of the CDR3 is TGTGCCAGCAGCGTGGACAGATTAGGACAAGAGACCCAGTACTTC. The full variable domain, in which reference TRBV2 and TRBJ2-5 provide the parts outside the CDR3, is EPEVTQTPSHQVTQMGQEVILRCVPISNHLYFYWYRQILGQKVEFLVSFYNNEISEKSEIFDDQFSVERPDGSNFTLKIRSTKLEDSAMYFCASSVDRLGQETQYFGPGTRLLVL.

The rearrangement links TRBV27 to TRBJ2-7; the D gene is possibly TRBD2 (5 bases). The V gene lost 6 bases and the J gene lost 2 bases, with 17 bases spanning the gap. The CDR3 is made up of 15 amino acids. The germline V gene encodes CDR1 MNHEY and CDR2 SMNVEV (reference sequence). The CDR3 protein is CASSDVSFGAYEQYF. DNA for the CDR3: TGTGCCAGCAGCGACGTGAGTTTCGGGGCCTACGAGCAGTACTTC.

The chain recombines TRBV7-9 with TRBJ2-1; D unclear. Germline lookup yields CDR1 SEHNR and CDR2 FQNEAQ (reference sequence). V lost 6 bases and J 9 bases, leaving 12 bases between the germline ends. The CDR3 is 12 residues long. The CDR3 loop reads CASSDRAAEQFF. The CDR3 DNA reads TGTGCCAGCAGTGACCGGGCCGCTGAGCAGTTCTTC.

The chain couples TRBV10-3 to TRBJ1-1; D is ambiguous. The germline V gene has CDR1 ENHRY and CDR2 SYGVKD. The CDR3 totals 11 residues. V was cut by 10 bases and J by 1 base, with 7 bases left in between. The CDR3 DNA is TGTGCCACCCTCGGGAACACTGAAGCTTTCTTT. It is translated as CATLGNTEAFF.

This clonotype was picked up a small number of times. The rearrangement links TRBV10-3 to TRBJ2-3; possibly TRBD2 for D (5 bases). Trimming took 8 bases from V and 0 from J, leaving 9 bases between them. Germline-derived CDR1 and CDR2 are ENHRY and SYGVKD. There are 13 residues in the CDR3. The CDR3 bases are TGTGCCATCTCCGCGGGTAGCACAGATACGCAGTATTTT. Its protein product is CAISAGSTDTQYF.

This clonotype was detected a few times. The rearrangement uses TRBV9 and TRBJ1-6, with D uncertain. Trimming stripped 3 bases from V and 8 bases from J, with 12 bases between. This CDR3 comprises 14 residues. Germline loops: CDR1 SGDLS, CDR2 YYNGEE. In nucleotides, the CDR3 is TGTGCCAGCAGCGCGAACCTTGAGGATTCACCCCTCCACTTT. It yields the protein CASSANLEDSPLHF.

The table lists this clonotype with a count of one. The CDR3 DNA follows: TGTGCCAGCAGCTTAGGGCAGTCAGATGGCTACACCTTC. Translating it yields CASSLGQSDGYTF. The gene calls are TRBV7-2 and TRBJ1-2; D gene uncertain. The CDR3 loop spans 13 amino acids. V lost 1 base and J lost 6, with 9 bases in between. Germline V gene sequence: CDR1 SGHTA, CDR2 FQGNSA.

The table lists this clonotype with many counts. The chain recombines TRBV7-9 with TRBJ1-4; weak D call: TRBD1 (6 bases). CDR1 and CDR2 from the germline V gene are SEHNR and FQNEAQ (reference sequence). This CDR3 is built from 16 residues. V was clipped by 4 bases and J by 7 bases, with 19 bases between them. CDR3 nucleotides: TGTGCCAGCAGCTCCGGACAGACCCTTGGGGGTGAAAAACTGTTTTTT. Its translation: CASSSGQTLGGEKLFF.

The chain links TRBV7-6 to TRBJ1-6; TRBD1 matches at 10 bases. This CDR3 has 16 amino acids. After removal of 4 bases from V and 4 bases from J, the junction contained 4 bases not matched to a gene. Germline CDR1 SGHVS, CDR2 FNYEAQ. The CDR3 loop is CASSSRTGGYNSPLHF. CDR3 nucleotides: TGTGCCAGCAGCTCCCGGACAGGGGGATATAATTCACCCCTCCACTTT.